The 27 T cell receptor beta chains below all came from one sample that was sequenced in a study of blood T cell repertoires in COVID-19. Sequenced by immunoSEQ multiplex PCR; TCRdb stores in-frame clones only, minus some. Of 370,000 or so clones detected, approximately 80% appear once; the ten largest clones hold about 1%. Source material: peripheral blood. The receptors derive from a human donor with acute or convalescent COVID-19. The donor label of this sample is uncertain.

The genes are TRBV5-1 and TRBJ2-3, with TRBD1 as a possible D gene (6 bases). Germline CDR1 reads SGHRS; CDR2 reads YFSETQ. V shed 1 base and J shed 5 bases, with 11 bases lying between them. This CDR3 region has 14 residues. The CDR3 loop reads CASSLTGNGDTQYF. In nucleotides, the CDR3 is TGCGCCAGCAGCTTGACAGGGAATGGAGATACGCAGTATTTT.

Worth noting for this clone: A read error may be the cause here, since a much bigger clone is one base away. The chain links TRBV11-2 to TRBJ1-2; the match to TRBD1 covers 7 bases. Trimming took 5 bases from V and 3 from J; bases not matched to a gene: 3. CDR1 is SGHAT and CDR2 is FQNNGV in the germline V gene. The CDR3 is made up of 13 amino acids. CDR3 coding DNA: TGTGCCAGCAGCCCAACAGGGGACTATGGCTACACCTTC. As protein: CASSPTGDYGYTF.

The chain is built from TRBV2 and TRBJ2-7; TRBD1 is a possible D gene (6 bases). The CDR3 runs to 13 residues. The V end lost 6 bases, the J end lost 3 bases, and 12 bases lay between the germline ends. Germline CDR1 reads SNHLY; CDR2 reads FYNNEI. CDR3 DNA sequence: TGTGCCAGCAGGGCGGACAGTATCTACGAGCAGTACTTC. This translates into CASRADSIYEQYF. Complete variable domain (other parts from reference TRBV2 and TRBJ2-7): EPEVTQTPSHQVTQMGQEVILRCVPISNHLYFYWYRQILGQKVEFLVSFYNNEISEKSEIFDDQFSVERPDGSNFTLKIRSTKLEDSAMYFCASRADSIYEQYFGPGTRLTVT.

The chain joins TRBV7-2 to TRBJ1-3, with D possibly matching TRBD1 (5 bases). CDR1 is SGHTA, CDR2 FQGNSA, per germline. The CDR3 sequence is 16 residues long. The V end lost 0 bases, the J end lost 4 bases, and 13 bases lay between the germline ends. CDR3 nucleotides: TGTGCCAGCAGCTTAGCGAGCGTGGGGGGGGGAAACACCATATATTTT. This codes for CASSLASVGGGNTIYF. The whole variable domain, filled in from reference TRBV7-2 and TRBJ1-3, reads GAGVSQSPSNKVTEKGKDVELRCDPISGHTALYWYRQSLGQGLEFLIYFQGNSAPDKSGLPSDRFSAERTGGSVSTLTIQRTQQEDSAVYLCASSLASVGGGNTIYFGEGSWLTVV.

The chain is built from TRBV14 and TRBJ2-1, with D possibly being TRBD2 (6 bases). Per the germline V gene, CDR1 is SGHDN and CDR2 is FVKESK. The CDR3 loop spans 16 amino acids. Deletions cut 1 base from V and 7 bases from J, with 17 bases between. The CDR3 region is CASSQGIQRGRNEQFF. The CDR3 DNA reads TGTGCCAGCAGCCAAGGGATTCAGAGAGGGAGGAATGAGCAGTTCTTC. Full variable domain (outside the CDR3, taken from reference TRBV14 and TRBJ2-1): EAGVTQFPSHSVIEKGQTVTLRCDPISGHDNLYWYRRVMGKEIKFLLHFVKESKQDESGMPNNRFLAERTGGTYSTLKVQPAELEDSGVYFCASSQGIQRGRNEQFFGPGTRLTVL.

The chain is built from TRBV11-3 and TRBJ2-3; tentatively, D is TRBD2 (6 bases). Germline V gene sequence: CDR1 SGHNT, CDR2 YENEEA. The CDR3 consists of 15 residues. Trimming shortened V by 6 bases and J by 2 bases, and 15 bases separated the two germline ends. The CDR3 sequence: CASSPGTAPTDTQYF. The CDR3 nucleotides read TGTGCCAGCAGTCCTGGGACTGCCCCCACAGATACGCAGTATTTT.

J is TRBJ2-1 and V is TRBV7-9; 11 bases are a match to TRBD2. V lost 5 bases and J lost 8; bases outside the gene matches: 8. This CDR3 has 15 residues. Per the germline V gene, CDR1 is SEHNR and CDR2 is FQNEAQ (reference sequence). This chain's CDR3 is CASSPRLAGRDEQFF. The DNA of the CDR3 is TGTGCCAGCAGCCCGCGACTAGCGGGGAGGGATGAGCAGTTCTTC.

This chain uses TRBV29-1 with TRBJ2-1; 12 bases fit TRBD2. Germline-derived CDR1 and CDR2 are SQVTM and ANQGSEA. This CDR3 region has 16 residues. V trimming: 1 base; J trimming: 8 bases; junction bases outside the gene matches: 9. CDR3 coding DNA: TGCAGCGTTGAAGGCCTGACTAGCGGGAGATTGTATGAGCAGTTCTTC. It translates to CSVEGLTSGRLYEQFF.

This rearrangement joins TRBV28 to TRBJ2-3, with TRBD1 identical over 10 bases. This CDR3 is built from 16 residues. Per germline, CDR1 MDHEN and CDR2 SYDVKM. After removal of 4 bases from V and 5 bases from J, the junction contained 9 bases not matched to a gene. The CDR3 spells CASSYRGQGRQDTQYF. As DNA, the CDR3 is TGTGCCAGCAGTTACCGGGGACAGGGGAGGCAAGATACGCAGTATTTT.

V and J are TRBV27 and TRBJ1-5; a weak D match, TRBD1 (5 bases). Trimming took off 5 bases at V and 5 bases at J, with 13 bases between the two ends. The CDR3 spans 14 residues. The germline gives CDR1 MNHEY, CDR2 SMNVEV (reference sequence). The CDR3 DNA reads TGTGCCAGCAGTGTCGACAGCTACCATCAGCCCCAGCATTTT. It is translated as CASSVDSYHQPQHF.

The V and J genes are TRBV5-1 and TRBJ2-2; D gene unclear. From germline, CDR1 is SGHRS and CDR2 YFSETQ. Trimming stripped 0 bases from V and 6 bases from J, with 12 bases between. This CDR3 is built from 15 residues. CDR3 nucleotides: TGCGCCAGCAGCTTGGGCCCACGGTTCGCCGGGGAGCTGTTTTTT. Its translation: CASSLGPRFAGELFF.

The chain employs TRBV5-1 and TRBJ1-4; 10 bases are a match to TRBD1. This CDR3 is built from 16 residues. From germline, CDR1 is SGHRS and CDR2 YFSETQ. The V and J ends lost 4 bases and 4 bases, in that order; junction bases with no gene match: 7. Here the CDR3 reads CASSPTGGAGNEKLFF. CDR3 nucleotide sequence: TGCGCCAGCAGCCCGACAGGGGGCGCGGGTAATGAAAAACTGTTTTTT.

This clone occurred many times. The chain has TRBV6-4 and TRBJ1-6; D remains unclear. The germline V and J ends were trimmed by 0 bases and 7 bases, with 10 bases remaining between them. This CDR3 is built from 15 residues. Germline V gene data show CDR1 as MRHNA and CDR2 as SNTAGT. The CDR3 here is CASSDSGGSNSPLHF. CDR3 nucleotide sequence: TGTGCCAGCAGTGACTCGGGAGGGTCCAATTCACCCCTCCACTTT.

A note on this clone: The sample has other DNA sequences that encode this CDR3 too. The J gene is TRBJ2-1, the V gene TRBV3-1 (or the pseudogene TRBV3-2); D may be TRBD2 (5 bases). Trimming removed 3 bases at V and 9 bases at J, with 9 bases between. Per the germline V gene, CDR1 is LGHDT and CDR2 is YNNKEL (reference sequence). The CDR3 sequence is 12 residues long. The CDR3 sequence: CASSQASLEQFF. The CDR3 bases are TGTGCCAGCAGCCAGGCTAGCCTTGAGCAGTTCTTC.

The chain couples TRBV7-9 to TRBJ2-3; 12 positions match TRBD1. The CDR3 length is 15 residues. J gave up 9 bases and V 4 bases, and 8 bases lay outside the gene matches. Germline loops: CDR1 SEHNR, CDR2 FQNEAQ (reference sequence). Here the CDR3 reads CASSSRGQGAATQYF. The CDR3, as DNA: TGTGCCAGCAGCTCAAGGGGACAGGGGGCAGCCACGCAGTATTTT.

The CDR3 nucleotides are TGTGCCAGCAGTGCTAGCGGAAACACCGGGGAGCTGTTTTTT. It translates to CASSASGNTGELFF. The gene calls are TRBV11-2 and TRBJ2-2; 7 bases are a match to TRBD2. CDR1 SGHAT and CDR2 FQNNGV come from the germline V gene. The CDR3 is 14 residues long. After removal of 6 bases from V and 2 bases from J, the junction contained 3 bases not matched to a gene.

This clone was counted a single time. J is TRBJ1-1 and V is TRBV7-9; D perhaps matches TRBD1 (5 bases). Per germline, CDR1 SEHNR and CDR2 FQNEAQ (reference sequence). This CDR3 contains 15 residues. V was cut by 2 bases and J by 0 bases, with 10 bases left in between. In DNA form, the CDR3 reads TGTGCCAGCAGCTTACCGGGGGAAATGAACACTGAAGCTTTCTTT. Residues: CASSLPGEMNTEAFF.

The gene calls are TRBV27 and TRBJ2-1, with D tentatively TRBD2 (5 bases). From germline, CDR1 is MNHEY and CDR2 SMNVEV (reference sequence). Trimming pared 6 bases from V and 3 bases from J, leaving 12 bases between. This CDR3 spans 14 amino acids. The CDR3 DNA follows: TGTGCCAGCAGACGGGGAGCAAGCTACAATGAGCAGTTCTTC. The encoded protein is CASRRGASYNEQFF.

This sequence joins TRBV6-4 and TRBJ2-2, with 9 bases matching TRBD2. The CDR3 runs 18 residues. Germline V gives CDR1 MRHNA, CDR2 SNTAGT. The junction had 7 bases not matched to a gene; V was cut back by 2 bases and J by 0 bases. DNA of the CDR3: TGTGCCAGCAGTGACACCGTCCGACTAGCGGCGAACACCGGGGAGCTGTTTTTT. This gives the protein CASSDTVRLAANTGELFF.

The V call is TRBV6-5, the J call TRBJ1-3; 7 bases map to TRBD1. The germline V gene has CDR1 MNHEY and CDR2 SVGAGI. The CDR3 is 14 amino acids. J gave up 3 bases and V 7 bases, and 6 bases lay outside the gene matches. For the CDR3, the DNA is TGTGCCAGCACTCCGGGACAGAGTGGAAACACCATATATTTT. Encoded protein: CASTPGQSGNTIYF.

The chain combines TRBV7-2 with TRBJ1-5; D possibly corresponds to TRBD1 (5 bases). The V end was cut by 2 bases, the J end by 4 bases, with 9 bases between. The CDR3 spans 14 residues. CDR1 SGHTA and CDR2 FQGNSA come from the germline V gene. The CDR3 is CASSLQYRNQPQHF. CDR3 DNA: TGTGCCAGCAGCTTACAGTACAGGAATCAGCCCCAGCATTTT.

The rearrangement joins TRBV3-1 (or the pseudogene TRBV3-2) to TRBJ2-1; D gene ambiguous. The CDR3 contains 13 residues. Trimming removed 2 bases at V and 6 bases at J, with 8 bases between. Per the germline V gene, CDR1 is LGHDT and CDR2 is YNNKEL (reference sequence). CDR3 nucleotides: TGTGCCAGCAGCCAATTTTACGGCAATGAGCAGTTCTTC. Protein: CASSQFYGNEQFF.

The chain uses TRBV2 and TRBJ1-1, with D unresolved. Germline CDR1 is SNHLY and CDR2 is FYNNEI. Deletions cut 8 bases from V and 4 bases from J, with 11 bases between. This CDR3 spans 12 amino acids. CDR3 sequence (DNA): TGTGCCAGCTCGAGGGATGGCACTGAAGCTTTCTTT. Amino acids: CASSRDGTEAFF.

This rearrangement joins TRBV7-2 to TRBJ1-2; a weak D match, TRBD1 (5 bases). CDR3 length: 12 residues. Trimming shortened V by 9 bases and J by 4 bases, and 12 bases separated the two germline ends. Germline CDR1 is SGHTA and CDR2 is FQGNSA. CDR3 DNA: TGTGCCAGTACCAGGCAGGGCTATGGCTACACCTTC. Protein sequence: CASTRQGYGYTF.

The chain couples TRBV19 to TRBJ2-7; tentatively, D is TRBD1 (6 bases). With 8 bases removed from V and 0 bases from J, the gap between germline ends came to 20 bases. The CDR3 loop spans 16 amino acids. Germline CDR1 and CDR2: LNHDA and SQIVND (reference sequence). Written as DNA, the CDR3 is TGTGCCAGTCAAGTTAAAACCGGGACAAGCTCCTACGAGCAGTACTTC. It translates to CASQVKTGTSSYEQYF.

The genes are TRBV27 and TRBJ2-2, with 7 bases identical to TRBD1. Germline V CDR1 and CDR2: MNHEY, SMNVEV (reference sequence). V shed 6 bases and J 0 bases; nucleotides not matched to a gene: 7. This CDR3 comprises 16 residues. The CDR3 sequence: CASRSVGTANTGELFF. Written as DNA, the CDR3 is TGTGCCAGCAGATCAGTCGGGACAGCGAACACCGGGGAGCTGTTTTTT.

This chain connects TRBV14 to TRBJ1-2; D is possibly TRBD1 (5 bases). This CDR3 has 14 amino acids. The V end lost 3 bases, the J end lost 3 bases, and 11 bases lay between the germline ends. Germline CDR1 reads SGHDN; CDR2 reads FVKESK. The CDR3 is CASSQGGGDYGYTF. For the CDR3, the DNA is TGTGCCAGCAGCCAGGGCGGGGGAGACTATGGCTACACCTTC. Variable domain in full (rest from reference TRBV14 and TRBJ1-2): EAGVTQFPSHSVIEKGQTVTLRCDPISGHDNLYWYRRVMGKEIKFLLHFVKESKQDESGMPNNRFLAERTGGTYSTLKVQPAELEDSGVYFCASSQGGGDYGYTFGSGTRLTVV.